This T cell receptor (beta chain) was retrieved from a study of PD-1 blockade in classical Hodgkin lymphoma. Overall study findings and caveats: Baseline diversity in complete responders resembled that of newly diagnosed patients. What caused the repertoire differences, perhaps disease activity or prior therapy, remains undefined.

A note on this clone: Antigen specificity is unknown.

The V gene lost 3 bases and the J gene lost 5 bases, with 7 bases spanning the gap. The length of the CDR3 is 13 residues. Germline CDR1 and CDR2: KGHSH and LQKENI. Time point indicated: cycle 4 day 1 (C4D1), after 6 weeks of nivolumab. Every single patient, without exception, relapsed after autologous stem cell transplantation, and brentuximab vedotin exposure varied. Produced via immunoSEQ multiplex PCR; TCRdb's table is partial and in-frame only. The data hold about 41,000 clones, with 69% observed a single time. This TCR derives from a human donor with classical Hodgkin lymphoma. Sequencing used peripheral blood mononuclear cells (PBMCs), obtained before the fourth cycle of nivolumab. The genes are TRBV18 and TRBJ2-2, with a possible D match to TRBD2 (6 bases). The CDR3 coding sequence is TGTGCCAGCTCACCCGCGGGGACCGGGGAGCTGTTTTTT. Amino acid sequence: CASSPAGTGELFF.